This is a list of T cell receptor beta chains from one sample in a study of cytomegalovirus exposure and HLA in healthy donors. Profiling relied on immunoSEQ multiplex PCR, and the TCRdb table lists in-frame clones only, not all of them. Seen here are 150,000 to 200,000 clones, roughly three quarters observed once, and the top ten hold roughly 7.1%. The sample consisted of PBMCs. The receptors were sampled from a man aged 35 to 55 in good health and CMV-seropositive. Each CDR3 is given without its conserved first and last residue.

j_call: TRBJ1-1
v_call: TRBV29-1
cdr3_aa: SVGGGMNTEAF

j_call: TRBJ1-6
v_call: TRBV7-9
cdr3_aa: ASSHAGGNSPLH

j_call: TRBJ2-7
v_call: TRBV29-1
cdr3_aa: SVTSSSYEQY

j_call: TRBJ1-5
v_call: TRBV5-1
cdr3_aa: ASSLDGGTDSNQPQH

j_call: TRBJ1-1
v_call: TRBV18
cdr3_aa: ASSPTGLEGTEAF

j_call: TRBJ2-3
v_call: TRBV2
cdr3_aa: ASSQTSLGTQY

j_call: TRBJ1-1
v_call: TRBV7-8
cdr3_aa: ASSLSRVMNTEAF

j_call: TRBJ1-2
v_call: TRBV4-3
cdr3_aa: ASSQERHLYGYT

j_call: TRBJ2-7
v_call: TRBV5-5
cdr3_aa: ASSPIPGQGTYEQY

j_call: TRBJ2-7
v_call: TRBV7-2
cdr3_aa: ASSLASGGRYEQY

j_call: TRBJ2-3
v_call: TRBV18
cdr3_aa: ASSAGSTDTQY

j_call: TRBJ1-5
v_call: TRBV19
cdr3_aa: ASSITGRALRPQH

j_call: TRBJ1-1
v_call: TRBV15
cdr3_aa: ATSRDTGEAF

j_call: TRBJ1-2
v_call: TRBV18
cdr3_aa: ASSPREGDGYT

j_call: TRBJ2-2
v_call: TRBV5-1
cdr3_aa: ASSQGTANTGELF

j_call: TRBJ1-5
v_call: TRBV18
cdr3_aa: ASSPRGMGNQPQH

j_call: TRBJ2-1
v_call: TRBV6-5
cdr3_aa: ASSYVGAGNEQF

j_call: TRBJ1-2
v_call: TRBV29-1
cdr3_aa: SVNPGTGGRG

j_call: TRBJ1-6
v_call: TRBV6-5
cdr3_aa: ASCPGQGISPLH

j_call: TRBJ2-1
v_call: TRBV4-3
cdr3_aa: ASSRLTGVNEQF

j_call: TRBJ2-7
v_call: TRBV13
cdr3_aa: ASSLAGSSYEQY

j_call: TRBJ1-6
v_call: TRBV6-6
cdr3_aa: ASSGSSGEGGSPLH

j_call: TRBJ2-7
v_call: TRBV5-1
cdr3_aa: ASSFFSGGFNEQY

j_call: TRBJ2-1
v_call: TRBV29-1
cdr3_aa: SGEEKATHNEQF

j_call: TRBJ2-2
v_call: TRBV6-5
cdr3_aa: ASSKLQENTGELF

j_call: TRBJ2-3
v_call: TRBV7-6
cdr3_aa: ASSPRQGTSTDTQY

j_call: TRBJ2-2
v_call: TRBV7-9
cdr3_aa: ASSLAITGTGELF

j_call: NA
v_call: TRBV7-2
cdr3_aa: ASSRGLGSSYEQY

j_call: TRBJ2-7
v_call: TRBV7-3
cdr3_aa: ASSPGGRYEQY

j_call: TRBJ1-2
v_call: TRBV4-3
cdr3_aa: ASRPTGGTNYGYT

j_call: TRBJ2-3
v_call: TRBV7-9
cdr3_aa: ASSPVLGRTDTQY

j_call: TRBJ2-3
v_call: TRBV27
cdr3_aa: ASSPVAYSTDTQY

j_call: TRBJ1-1
v_call: TRBV19
cdr3_aa: ASSSPPDRTFTEAF

j_call: TRBJ2-3
v_call: TRBV5-1
cdr3_aa: ASSSRTSGGADTQY

j_call: TRBJ2-7
v_call: TRBV5-4
cdr3_aa: ASSLPAGEGYEQY

j_call: TRBJ1-5
v_call: TRBV12-5
cdr3_aa: ASGQGPPGTQH

j_call: TRBJ1-5
v_call: TRBV5-8
cdr3_aa: ASSLGRSGTEYQPQH

j_call: TRBJ2-2
v_call: TRBV28
cdr3_aa: ASSSPGQGVNTGELF

j_call: TRBJ2-5
v_call: TRBV18
cdr3_aa: ASSPLAGGFQETQY

j_call: TRBJ2-1
v_call: TRBV7-9
cdr3_aa: ASSATGTGVFNEQF

j_call: TRBJ2-3
v_call: TRBV7-2
cdr3_aa: ASRARLAASTDTQY

j_call: TRBJ2-3
v_call: TRBV30
cdr3_aa: AWSDYDRTDTQY

j_call: TRBJ2-7
v_call: TRBV7-6
cdr3_aa: ASSLGGGYEQY

j_call: TRBJ1-4
v_call: TRBV18
cdr3_aa: ASSPDDRPTNEKLF

j_call: TRBJ2-7
v_call: TRBV4-3
cdr3_aa: ASSQGPGGAYEQC

j_call: TRBJ2-1
v_call: TRBV29-1
cdr3_aa: SVRGAYDEQF

j_call: TRBJ1-6
v_call: TRBV7-9
cdr3_aa: ASSLAANSPLH

j_call: TRBJ1-6
v_call: TRBV18
cdr3_aa: ASSRRLGDKGPGSYNSPLH

j_call: TRBJ1-1
v_call: TRBV7-9
cdr3_aa: ASSSDRGSTEAF

j_call: TRBJ2-2
v_call: TRBV27
cdr3_aa: ASSLQGARTGELF

j_call: TRBJ2-2
v_call: TRBV6-6
cdr3_aa: ASSYEDTGELF